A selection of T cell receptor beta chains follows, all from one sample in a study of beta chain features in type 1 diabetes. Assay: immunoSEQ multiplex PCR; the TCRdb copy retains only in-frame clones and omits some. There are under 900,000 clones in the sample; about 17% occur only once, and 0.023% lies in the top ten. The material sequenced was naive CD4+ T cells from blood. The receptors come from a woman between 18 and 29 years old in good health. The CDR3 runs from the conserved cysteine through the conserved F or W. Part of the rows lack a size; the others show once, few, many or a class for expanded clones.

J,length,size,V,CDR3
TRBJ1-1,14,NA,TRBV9,CASSDGRTNTEAFF
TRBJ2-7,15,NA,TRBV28,CASSPLREVTYEQYF
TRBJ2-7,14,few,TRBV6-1,CASSVAGSSYEQYF
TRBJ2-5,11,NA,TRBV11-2,CASSLQETQYF
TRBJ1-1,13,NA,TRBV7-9,CASSFQGNTEAFF
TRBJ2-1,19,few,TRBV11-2,CASSPRQGLAGGRYNEQFF
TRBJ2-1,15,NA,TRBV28,CASSRRDRAYNEQFF
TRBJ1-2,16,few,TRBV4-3,CASSQVSYGRRDGYTF
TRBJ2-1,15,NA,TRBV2,CASRMSGLSVSEQFF
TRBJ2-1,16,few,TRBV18,CASSFPGTSGYNEQFF
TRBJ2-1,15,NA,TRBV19,CASAGGYSSYNEQFF
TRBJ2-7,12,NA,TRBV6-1,CASTETLYEQYF
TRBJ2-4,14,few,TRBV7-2,CASSLYDVADIQYF
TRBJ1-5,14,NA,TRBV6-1,CASSEGGGNQPQHF
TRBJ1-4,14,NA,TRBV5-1,CASKPGQAYEKLFF
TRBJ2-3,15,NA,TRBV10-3,CATRLTSGRVDTQYF
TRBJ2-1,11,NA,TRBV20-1,CSASPISEQFF
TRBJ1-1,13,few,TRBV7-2,CASRFQGGTEAFF
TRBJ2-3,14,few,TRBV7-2,CASSQRTVWDTQYF
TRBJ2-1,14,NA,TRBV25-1,CASRGTYNFNEQFF
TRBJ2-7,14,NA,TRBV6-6,CASSYPGQSYEQYF
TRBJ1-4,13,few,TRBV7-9,CASRGARDEKLFF